This is a list of T cell receptor beta chains from one sample in a study of a mutant IDH1 vaccine in newly diagnosed glioma. Assay used: immunoSEQ multiplex PCR; TCRdb lists only in-frame clones, some missing. Of approximately 35,000 clones detected, 85% to 90% appear once; the ten largest clones hold more than 2.5%. Antigen specificity for these receptors is unknown. Source: PBMCs, taken from a glioma patient whose treatment included an IDH1 peptide vaccine. These receptors all come from a man aged 40-49 years with glioma. Both conserved end residues are part of each CDR3. The D gene is left open where the match is weak. Clone size appears in some rows only: once, few, many, or a class for an expanded clone.

v_gene: TRBV28; d_gene: NA; abundance: NA; j_gene: TRBJ1-2; CDR3nt: TGTGCCAGCAGTTTAACTCAGGGTGTAAGGGGCTACACCTTC; CDR3aa: CASSLTQGVRGYTF
v_gene: TRBV7-6; d_gene: NA; abundance: NA; j_gene: TRBJ2-1; CDR3nt: TGTGCCAGCAGCCTAAGGACAGACAACTCCTACAATGAGCAGTTCTTC; CDR3aa: CASSLRTDNSYNEQFF
v_gene: TRBV15; d_gene: NA; abundance: NA; j_gene: TRBJ1-1; CDR3nt: TGTGCCACCAGCAGAGGAGAGGGGGTTGAGTGGGCTTTCTTT; CDR3aa: CATSRGEGVEWAFF
v_gene: TRBV11-1; d_gene: TRBD1; abundance: once; j_gene: TRBJ2-2; CDR3nt: TGTGCCAGCAGCTTAGTGGGACAGGGAGGCACCGGGGAGCTGTTTTTT; CDR3aa: CASSLVGQGGTGELFF
v_gene: TRBV27; d_gene: NA; abundance: NA; j_gene: TRBJ1-2; CDR3nt: TGTGCCAGCAGTTTCTCACCCGCCTATGGCTACACCTTC; CDR3aa: CASSFSPAYGYTF
v_gene: TRBV7-2; d_gene: NA; abundance: NA; j_gene: TRBJ2-7; CDR3nt: TGTGCCAGCAGCCCGGGTACGATCACCTACTACGAGCAGTACTTC; CDR3aa: CASSPGTITYYEQYF
v_gene: TRBV27; d_gene: NA; abundance: NA; j_gene: TRBJ1-5; CDR3nt: TGTGCCAGCAGTAATAAGGCTTATAGCAATCAGCCCCAGCATTTT; CDR3aa: CASSNKAYSNQPQHF
v_gene: TRBV25-1; d_gene: NA; abundance: NA; j_gene: TRBJ2-5; CDR3nt: TGTGCCAGCAGTGAGTACAGGGTGGAGACCCAGTACTTC; CDR3aa: CASSEYRVETQYF
v_gene: TRBV10-3; d_gene: NA; abundance: NA; j_gene: TRBJ2-3; CDR3nt: TGTGCCATCAGTGAGTCGAGGGGGACAGATACGCAGTATTTT; CDR3aa: CAISESRGTDTQYF
v_gene: TRBV15; d_gene: NA; abundance: NA; j_gene: TRBJ1-5; CDR3nt: TGTGCCACCAGTACGGGCTCCCCCCGGCCCCAGCATTTT; CDR3aa: CATSTGSPRPQHF
v_gene: TRBV28; d_gene: NA; abundance: NA; j_gene: TRBJ1-1; CDR3nt: TGTGCCAGCAGTTTATGGGGAGATTCGGCTGAAGCTTTCTTT; CDR3aa: CASSLWGDSAEAFF
v_gene: TRBV2; d_gene: NA; abundance: few; j_gene: TRBJ1-5; CDR3nt: TGTGCCAGCAGTGAAGATGGGACCATCGGGAACAATCAGCCCCAGCATTTT; CDR3aa: CASSEDGTIGNNQPQHF
v_gene: TRBV10-2; d_gene: TRBD1; abundance: NA; j_gene: TRBJ1-5; CDR3nt: TGCGCCAGCAGTGCCGGACAGGGGAACCAGCCCCAGCATTTT; CDR3aa: CASSAGQGNQPQHF
v_gene: TRBV19; d_gene: NA; abundance: NA; j_gene: TRBJ1-4; CDR3nt: TGTGCCAGTAGTACCCGGGACACCAATGAAAAACTGTTTTTT; CDR3aa: CASSTRDTNEKLFF
v_gene: TRBV4-2; d_gene: NA; abundance: NA; j_gene: TRBJ2-1; CDR3nt: TGTGCCAGCAGCCAAGATGATTTGGGAAATGAGCAGTTCTTC; CDR3aa: CASSQDDLGNEQFF
v_gene: TRBV28; d_gene: NA; abundance: NA; j_gene: TRBJ1-4; CDR3nt: TGTGCCAGCAACCGGGACCCAGGCGGGGAACTGTTTTTT; CDR3aa: CASNRDPGGELFF
v_gene: TRBV6-1; d_gene: NA; abundance: NA; j_gene: TRBJ1-5; CDR3nt: TGTGCCAGCAGTGAAGCCCGATATCAGCCCCAGCATTTT; CDR3aa: CASSEARYQPQHF
v_gene: TRBV28; d_gene: TRBD1; abundance: NA; j_gene: TRBJ2-7; CDR3nt: TGTGCCAGCAGTTTTACCAGGGGGCGGTACGAGCAGTACTTC; CDR3aa: CASSFTRGRYEQYF
v_gene: TRBV27; d_gene: TRBD2; abundance: NA; j_gene: TRBJ2-5; CDR3nt: TGTGCCAGCTCAAGGGCGGGACTAGCGGGTAGTCCGTACCAAGAGACCCAGTACTTC; CDR3aa: CASSRAGLAGSPYQETQYF
v_gene: TRBV15; d_gene: TRBD1; abundance: NA; j_gene: TRBJ1-2; CDR3nt: TGTGCCACCAGCAGAGATCGGACAGGGGGCTGGGGCTACACCTTC; CDR3aa: CATSRDRTGGWGYTF
v_gene: TRBV28; d_gene: TRBD1; abundance: NA; j_gene: TRBJ1-6; CDR3nt: TGTGCCAGCAGTCCCGGGACAGGGCGCCCGTATAATTCACCCCTCCACTTT; CDR3aa: CASSPGTGRPYNSPLHF
v_gene: TRBV6-1; d_gene: NA; abundance: once; j_gene: TRBJ1-4; CDR3nt: TGTGCCAGCGAACCCGTAAGTCTGGCTGAAAAACTGTTTTTT; CDR3aa: CASEPVSLAEKLFF
v_gene: TRBV6-6; d_gene: NA; abundance: NA; j_gene: TRBJ1-5; CDR3nt: TGTGCCAGCAGAGGGTTTGGTTATGGCAATCAGCCCCAGCATTTT; CDR3aa: CASRGFGYGNQPQHF
v_gene: TRBV6-1; d_gene: TRBD1; abundance: NA; j_gene: TRBJ1-2; CDR3nt: TGTGCCAGCAGTGGGAGGGGGCCTCGGTATGGCTACACCTTC; CDR3aa: CASSGRGPRYGYTF
v_gene: TRBV30; d_gene: NA; abundance: NA; j_gene: TRBJ2-5; CDR3nt: TGTGCCTGGAGTGAGAACATGCGGGAGACCCAGTACTTC; CDR3aa: CAWSENMRETQYF
v_gene: TRBV7-2; d_gene: TRBD1; abundance: NA; j_gene: TRBJ2-5; CDR3nt: TGTGCCAGCAGCGTCCGCGGGACAGGTCAAGAGACCCAGTACTTC; CDR3aa: CASSVRGTGQETQYF
v_gene: TRBV28; d_gene: TRBD2; abundance: NA; j_gene: TRBJ2-3; CDR3nt: TGTGCCAGCAGTTTTGTAGCGGGAGTGGGCACAGATACGCAGTATTTT; CDR3aa: CASSFVAGVGTDTQYF
v_gene: TRBV2; d_gene: NA; abundance: NA; j_gene: TRBJ1-2; CDR3nt: TGTGCCAGCAGTGAAAACCATCCGATAGGAACCGGTTATGGCTACACCTTC; CDR3aa: CASSENHPIGTGYGYTF
v_gene: TRBV28; d_gene: NA; abundance: NA; j_gene: TRBJ1-6; CDR3nt: TGTGCCAGCCTAACTTCGAATTCACCCCTCCACTTT; CDR3aa: CASLTSNSPLHF
v_gene: TRBV7-2; d_gene: NA; abundance: NA; j_gene: TRBJ1-4; CDR3nt: TGTGCCAGCAGCTTTTTACCGGCTTTCGAAAAACTGTTTTTT; CDR3aa: CASSFLPAFEKLFF
v_gene: TRBV6-1; d_gene: NA; abundance: few; j_gene: TRBJ1-2; CDR3nt: TGTGCCAGCAGTGTAGATTGGGGGGGCTATGGCTACACCTTC; CDR3aa: CASSVDWGGYGYTF
v_gene: TRBV7-2; d_gene: NA; abundance: NA; j_gene: TRBJ2-2; CDR3nt: TGTGCCAGCAGCTCCATAGACGGGGAGCTGTTTTTT; CDR3aa: CASSSIDGELFF
v_gene: TRBV15; d_gene: NA; abundance: NA; j_gene: TRBJ2-3; CDR3nt: TGTGCCACCAGCAGAGATACGGGAAATACGCAGTATTTT; CDR3aa: CATSRDTGNTQYF
v_gene: TRBV30; d_gene: TRBD1; abundance: NA; j_gene: TRBJ1-2; CDR3nt: TGTGCCTGGAGTGACCCACAGGGGGCCCATAGGTATGGCTACACCTTC; CDR3aa: CAWSDPQGAHRYGYTF
v_gene: TRBV23-1; d_gene: NA; abundance: NA; j_gene: TRBJ1-2; CDR3nt: TGCGCCAGCAGCCACGGCAAAGGCGGGAACTATGGCTACACCTTC; CDR3aa: CASSHGKGGNYGYTF
v_gene: TRBV11-1; d_gene: NA; abundance: NA; j_gene: TRBJ1-5; CDR3nt: TGTGCCAGCAGCTTATCGAGGAAGGAGGATCAGCCCCAGCATTTT; CDR3aa: CASSLSRKEDQPQHF
v_gene: TRBV2; d_gene: TRBD1; abundance: NA; j_gene: TRBJ1-1; CDR3nt: TGTGCCAGCAGTTACTCGACAGGGACGGCGGGCACTGAAGCTTTCTTT; CDR3aa: CASSYSTGTAGTEAFF
v_gene: TRBV20-1; d_gene: NA; abundance: NA; j_gene: TRBJ1-2; CDR3nt: TGCAGTGCTCAGCAGGGCTATGGCTACACCTTC; CDR3aa: CSAQQGYGYTF
v_gene: TRBV6-4; d_gene: TRBD2; abundance: NA; j_gene: TRBJ2-3; CDR3nt: TGTGCCAGCAGTGTGACTAGCGGGAGGGCAGATACGCAGTATTTT; CDR3aa: CASSVTSGRADTQYF
v_gene: TRBV9; d_gene: TRBD2; abundance: NA; j_gene: TRBJ2-3; CDR3nt: TGTGCCAGCAGCGTAGGGATTGGAGCGGGGGGCACAGATACGCAGTATTTT; CDR3aa: CASSVGIGAGGTDTQYF
v_gene: TRBV9; d_gene: NA; abundance: NA; j_gene: TRBJ2-2; CDR3nt: TGTGCCAGCAGCGTAAGGGGTTCAACGAACACCGGGGAGCTGTTTTTT; CDR3aa: CASSVRGSTNTGELFF
v_gene: TRBV29-1; d_gene: TRBD2; abundance: NA; j_gene: TRBJ2-2; CDR3nt: TGCAGCTCCCGGGAGACTAGCGGCACCGGGGAGCTGTTTTTT; CDR3aa: CSSRETSGTGELFF
v_gene: TRBV5-1; d_gene: TRBD2; abundance: NA; j_gene: TRBJ2-5; CDR3nt: TGCGCCAGCAGCTCAGGACTAGGATTAGAGGAGACCCAGTACTTC; CDR3aa: CASSSGLGLEETQYF
v_gene: TRBV20-1; d_gene: NA; abundance: NA; j_gene: TRBJ2-5; CDR3nt: TGCAGTGCTCTCAGCCAAGAGACCCAGTACTTC; CDR3aa: CSALSQETQYF
v_gene: TRBV28; d_gene: TRBD1; abundance: NA; j_gene: TRBJ1-2; CDR3nt: TGTGCCAGCAGTTTCGGGACAGGAAATTCTCGCTACACCTTC; CDR3aa: CASSFGTGNSRYTF
v_gene: TRBV15; d_gene: NA; abundance: few; j_gene: TRBJ1-5; CDR3nt: TGTGCCACCAGCAGAGATAAGGGAAGTCAGCCCCAGCATTTT; CDR3aa: CATSRDKGSQPQHF
v_gene: TRBV2; d_gene: NA; abundance: NA; j_gene: TRBJ2-2; CDR3nt: TGTGCCAGCAGTGCCACCGACGCGAACACCGGGGAGCTGTTTTTT; CDR3aa: CASSATDANTGELFF